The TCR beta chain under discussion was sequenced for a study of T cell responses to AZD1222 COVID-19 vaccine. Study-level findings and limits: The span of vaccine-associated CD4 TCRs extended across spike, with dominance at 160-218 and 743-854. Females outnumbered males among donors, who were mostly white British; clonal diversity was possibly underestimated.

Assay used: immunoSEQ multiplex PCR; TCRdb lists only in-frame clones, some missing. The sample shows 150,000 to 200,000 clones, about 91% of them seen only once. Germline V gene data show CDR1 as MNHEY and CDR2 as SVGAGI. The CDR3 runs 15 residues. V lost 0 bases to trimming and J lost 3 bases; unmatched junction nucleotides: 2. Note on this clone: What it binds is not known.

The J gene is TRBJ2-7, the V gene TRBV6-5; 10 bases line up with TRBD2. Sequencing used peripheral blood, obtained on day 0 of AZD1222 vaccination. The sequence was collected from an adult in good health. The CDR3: CASSYSRTSGYEQYF. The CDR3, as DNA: TGTGCCAGCAGTTACTCCAGGACTAGCGGCTACGAGCAGTACTTC.